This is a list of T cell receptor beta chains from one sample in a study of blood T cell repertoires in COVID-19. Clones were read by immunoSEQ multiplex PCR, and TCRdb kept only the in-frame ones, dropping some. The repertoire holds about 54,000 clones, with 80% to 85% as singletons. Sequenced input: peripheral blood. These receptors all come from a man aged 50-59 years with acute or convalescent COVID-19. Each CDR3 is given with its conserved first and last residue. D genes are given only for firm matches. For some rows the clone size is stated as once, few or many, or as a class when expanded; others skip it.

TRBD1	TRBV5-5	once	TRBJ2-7	TGTGCCAGCAGCCTCGACAGGGGAGATGAAGAGCAGTACTTC	CASSLDRGDEEQYF
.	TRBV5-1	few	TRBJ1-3	TGCGCCAGCAGCTTGGGCGGGATTGCTGGAAACACCATATATTTT	CASSLGGIAGNTIYF
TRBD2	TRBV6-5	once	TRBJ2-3	TGTGCCAGCAGCTTAGCGGGGGGGCCGGCAGATACGCAGTATTTT	CASSLAGGPADTQYF
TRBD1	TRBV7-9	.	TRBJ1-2	TGTGCCAGCAGCCCGACAGGGAGGATTGAAGGCTACACCTTC	CASSPTGRIEGYTF
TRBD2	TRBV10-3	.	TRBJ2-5	TGTGCCATCAAGCCCACTGAGCGGGGGCTGAGCCAGACCCAGTACTTC	CAIKPTERGLSQTQYF
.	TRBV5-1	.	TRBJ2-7	TGCGCCAGCAGCTTACAGGGCAACGAGCAGTACTTC	CASSLQGNEQYF
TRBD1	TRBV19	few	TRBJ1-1	TGTGCCAGTAGTTTCGACAGGGGGCTAGCGACTGAAGCTTTCTTT	CASSFDRGLATEAFF
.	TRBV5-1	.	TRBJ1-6	TGCGCCAGCAGCTTGACGGGGTATAATTCACCCCTCCACTTT	CASSLTGYNSPLHF
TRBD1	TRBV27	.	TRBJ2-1	TGTGCCAGCAGTTCCCATACTACTCCCGCAGGGGGCGCAACTCGGCAGTTCTTC	CASSSHTTPAGGATRQFF
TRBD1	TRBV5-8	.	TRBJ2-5	TGTGCCAGCAGCTTGGCCCGACAGGGGCGGGAGACCCAGTACTTC	CASSLARQGRETQYF
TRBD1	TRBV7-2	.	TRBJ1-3	TGTGCCAGCAGCGCCTCTGGGACAGGCTTCGGAAACACCATATATTTT	CASSASGTGFGNTIYF
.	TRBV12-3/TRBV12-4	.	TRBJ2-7	TGTGCCAGCAGTTCCGGACTATCCTACGAGCAGTACTTC	CASSSGLSYEQYF
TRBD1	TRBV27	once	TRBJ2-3	TGTGCCAGCAGTCGTATGGGGACAGGGGGCACAGATACGCAGTATTTT	CASSRMGTGGTDTQYF
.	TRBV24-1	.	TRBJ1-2	TGTGCCCGAGACCCTCGGAAGCGACGGGGCTATGGCTACACCTTC	CARDPRKRRGYGYTF
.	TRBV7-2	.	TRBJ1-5	TGTGCCAGCAGCCAAGTCAGGGGACAACCCTGGAATCAGCCCCAGCATTTT	CASSQVRGQPWNQPQHF
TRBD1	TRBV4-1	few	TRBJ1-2	TGCGCCAGCAGCCACGGACAGGGAACGGGCGGCTACACCTTC	CASSHGQGTGGYTF
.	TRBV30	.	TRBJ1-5	TGTGCCTGGAGTGTACTAGCGGCAGGGAATCAGCCCCAGCATTTT	CAWSVLAAGNQPQHF
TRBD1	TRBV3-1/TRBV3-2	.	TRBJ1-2	TGTGCCAGCAGCCAAGATCGGGACAGGGGGAGGATTGGCTACACCTTC	CASSQDRDRGRIGYTF
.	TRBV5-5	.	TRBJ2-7	TGTGCCAGCAGCTTAACTAGCTACGAGCAGTACTTC	CASSLTSYEQYF
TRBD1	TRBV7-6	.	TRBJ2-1	TGTGCCAGCAGCGATCGATTGACAGGGAGTGAGCAGTTCTTC	CASSDRLTGSEQFF
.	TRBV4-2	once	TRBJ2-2	TGTGCCAGCAGCCAAAGCAGGGGGGACACCGGGGAGCTGTTTTTT	CASSQSRGDTGELFF
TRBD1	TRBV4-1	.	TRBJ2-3	TGCGCCAGCAGCCAACGACAGGGAGATACGCAGTATTTT	CASSQRQGDTQYF
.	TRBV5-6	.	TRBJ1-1	TGTGCCAGCAGCCGCAGGGGCTACACTGAAGCTTTCTTT	CASSRRGYTEAFF
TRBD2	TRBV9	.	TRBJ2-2	TGTGCCAGCAGCGTCGGGGGGGACACCGGGGAGCTGTTTTTT	CASSVGGDTGELFF
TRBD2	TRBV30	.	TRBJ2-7	TGTGCCTGGAGTGTCGGTCTAGCGGGAGCTATCCACGAGCAGTACTTC	CAWSVGLAGAIHEQYF
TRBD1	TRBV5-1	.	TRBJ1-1	TGCGCCAGCACCCGAAGGGGACAGGGGAACACTGAAGCTTTCTTT	CASTRRGQGNTEAFF
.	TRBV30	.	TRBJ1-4	TGTGCCTGGAATTCCCCTTTACGAGATGCAACTAATGAAAAACTGTTTTTT	CAWNSPLRDATNEKLFF
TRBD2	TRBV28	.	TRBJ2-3	TGTGCCAGCAGTTTATCGTTTAGCGGGAATCCCGCTAGCACAGATACGCAGTATTTT	CASSLSFSGNPASTDTQYF
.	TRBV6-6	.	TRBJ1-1	TGTGCCAGCAATACCCGCGGGGTGAACACTGAAGCTTTCTTT	CASNTRGVNTEAFF
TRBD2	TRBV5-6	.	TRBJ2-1	TGTGCCAGCAGCTCCGAGACTAGCGGGAGGCTCAATGAGCAGTTCTTC	CASSSETSGRLNEQFF
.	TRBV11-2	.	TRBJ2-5	TGTGCCAGCAGCTTGAGGACAAACCAAGAGACCCAGTACTTC	CASSLRTNQETQYF
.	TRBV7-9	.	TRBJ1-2	TGTGCCAGCAGCTATGAGGGTGACGGCTACACCTTC	CASSYEGDGYTF
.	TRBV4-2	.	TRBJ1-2	TGTGCCAGCAGCCAATTGGGGGGGAACTATGGCTACACCTTC	CASSQLGGNYGYTF
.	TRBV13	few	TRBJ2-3	TGTGCCAGCAGCTACCGGCATACAGTTCGAAGCACAGATACGCAGTATTTT	CASSYRHTVRSTDTQYF
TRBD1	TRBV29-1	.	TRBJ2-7	TGCAGCGTTGCTTGGACAGGTCAGACCTACGAGCAGTACTTC	CSVAWTGQTYEQYF
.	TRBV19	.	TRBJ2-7	TGTGCCACCAAATCTCCGGGAAGAAAATCCTACGAGCAGTACTTC	CATKSPGRKSYEQYF
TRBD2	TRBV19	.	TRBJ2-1	TGTGCCAGTAGTATCGATGGCGGGGGGCGGCCCTACAATGAGCAGTTCTTC	CASSIDGGGRPYNEQFF
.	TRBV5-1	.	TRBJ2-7	TGCGCCAGCAGCTGGGCAAGCGCGGGCGAGCAGTACTTC	CASSWASAGEQYF
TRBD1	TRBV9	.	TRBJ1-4	TGTGCCAGCAGCGAGGGGACAGCCTCAACTAATGAAAAACTGTTTTTT	CASSEGTASTNEKLFF
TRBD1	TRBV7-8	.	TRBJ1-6	TGTGCCAGCAGCTTAGGGGGGACAGGATGGAATTCACCCCTCCACTTT	CASSLGGTGWNSPLHF
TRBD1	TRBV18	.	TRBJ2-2	TGTGCCAGCTCACCCACTGACAGGGACACCGGGGAGCTGTTTTTT	CASSPTDRDTGELFF
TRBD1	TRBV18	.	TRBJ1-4	TGTGCCAGCTCACCGGACACAGACAGGGGGAAACTGTTTTTT	CASSPDTDRGKLFF